The clone carrying this T cell receptor (beta chain) was observed many times. Antigen unknown. V was shortened by 3 bases and J by 3 bases, with 14 bases between the two germline ends. The germline gives CDR1 MNHNY, CDR2 SVGAGI (reference sequence). This CDR3 region has 15 residues. The record originates from a study of shared clonotypes between healthy human individuals. Points from the study as a whole: When naive CD4 clonotypes were compared across several donors, about 5% were shared.

Profiled with immunoSEQ multiplex PCR; TCRdb holds only in-frame clones, not every one. Altogether roughly 720,000 clones are present, about 90% being singletons, with the ten largest covering 34%. The chain employs TRBV6-6 and TRBJ1-2, with D possibly being TRBD1 (6 bases). Sequencing used memory CD8+ T cells from PBMCs. The subset is: CD45RO+ cells pooled with CCR7-negative TemRA cells. The clonotype comes from a man younger than 35 in good health. Some clones in this sample may be carry-over from other donors' samples. CDR3 sequence: CASSYNPDSYYGYTF. The CDR3 nucleotides are TGTGCCAGCAGTTATAACCCGGACAGCTACTATGGCTACACCTTC.